This entry lists 24 T cell receptor beta chains sequenced from one sample in a study of cytomegalovirus exposure and HLA in healthy donors. Amplification used 60 Vbeta primers and 13 Jbeta primers. Sequenced by immunoSEQ multiplex PCR; TCRdb stores in-frame clones only, minus some. The data show 110,000 to 150,000 clones, 82% seen once. Sequencing input: PBMCs. These TCRs come from a male donor in good health and CMV-seronegative.

The chain is built from TRBV7-2 and TRBJ2-4; D is unclear. Germline V gives CDR1 SGHTA, CDR2 FQGNSA. This CDR3 has 15 residues. Trimming left V 0 bases short and J 8 bases short, with 14 bases between. CDR3 region: CASSLARGGGDIQYF. CDR3 DNA sequence: TGTGCCAGCAGCTTAGCGAGAGGCGGTGGAGACATTCAGTACTTC. The full variable domain, its missing parts supplied by reference TRBV7-2 and TRBJ2-4, is GAGVSQSPSNKVTEKGKDVELRCDPISGHTALYWYRQSLGQGLEFLIYFQGNSAPDKSGLPSDRFSAERTGGSVSTLTIQRTQQEDSAVYLCASSLARGGGDIQYFGAGTRLSVL.

The CDR3 sequence: CASTRLAGDLQETQYF. The CDR3 bases are TGTGCCAGCACGCGACTAGCGGGAGATCTCCAAGAGACCCAGTACTTC. The chain has TRBV27 and TRBJ2-5, with TRBD2 identical over 12 bases. Germline CDR1 and CDR2: MNHEY and SMNVEV (reference sequence). The length of the CDR3 is 16 residues. The V segment lost 7 bases and the J segment 1 base; nucleotides outside the gene matches: 7.

The chain joins TRBV25-1 to TRBJ1-6; D is undetermined. Germline CDR1 and CDR2: MGHDK and SYGVNS. The V end was cut by 3 bases, the J end by 10 bases, with 19 bases between. The CDR3 loop spans 16 amino acids. The CDR3 sequence: CASSDKGISGLSPLHF. CDR3 nucleotide sequence: TGTGCCAGCAGTGATAAGGGTATTTCGGGGTTATCACCCCTCCACTTT.

The chain links TRBV12-5 to TRBJ1-1; no firm D call. The CDR3 runs 18 residues. V lost 0 bases and J 1 base, leaving 18 bases between the germline ends. Germline V lookup: CDR1 LGHNT, CDR2 FRNRAP. The CDR3 sequence: CASGLVLMRYTQNTEAFF. The CDR3 nucleotides read TGTGCTAGTGGTTTGGTACTAATGAGATACACGCAGAACACTGAAGCTTTCTTT.

The V call is TRBV7-8, the J call TRBJ1-5; D is possibly TRBD1 (6 bases). The germline V gene has CDR1 SGHVS and CDR2 FQNEAQ. V was shortened by 5 bases and J by 0 bases, with 14 bases between the two germline ends. The CDR3 has 16 amino acids. CDR3 sequence (DNA): TGTGCCAGCAGCAGAGGACAGCGATATAGCAATCAGCCCCAGCATTTT. Translated: CASSRGQRYSNQPQHF.

The rearrangement uses TRBV7-3 and TRBJ2-7, with TRBD1 as a possible D gene (5 bases). Germline-derived CDR1 and CDR2 are SGHTA and FQGTGA. Trimming shortened V by 1 base and J by 2 bases, and 12 bases separated the two germline ends. CDR3 length: 15 residues. As DNA, the CDR3 is TGTGCCAGCAGCTTAAAGGAAGGGGCCCCCTACGAGCAGTACTTC. Protein: CASSLKEGAPYEQYF.

The V and J genes are TRBV29-1 and TRBJ1-2; TRBD1 is a possible D gene (6 bases). V was pared by 3 bases and J by 1 base, with 9 bases between. The CDR3 extends over 13 amino acids. Germline CDR1 SQVTM, CDR2 ANQGSEA. In nucleotides, the CDR3 is TGCAGCGTTGAGCTACAGGGTAACTATGGCTACACCTTC. This codes for CSVELQGNYGYTF.

The chain combines TRBV12-5 with TRBJ2-3; TRBD1 agrees at 9 bases. Germline CDR1 LGHNT, CDR2 FRNRAP. After removal of 6 bases from V and 5 bases from J, the junction contained 6 bases not matched to a gene. The CDR3 sequence is 14 residues long. Here the CDR3 reads CASGVQGAGDTQYF. CDR3 nucleotide sequence: TGTGCTAGTGGCGTACAGGGGGCCGGAGATACGCAGTATTTT.

This chain links TRBV18 with TRBJ2-1; 7 bases align to TRBD2. The CDR3 has 15 residues. The germline V gene has CDR1 KGHSH and CDR2 LQKENI. J lost 10 bases, V lost 2 bases, and 11 bases had no gene match. The chain's CDR3 is CASSPDELARVEQFF. CDR3 sequence (DNA): TGTGCCAGCTCACCAGATGAACTAGCGAGGGTCGAGCAGTTCTTC.

The chain links TRBV5-8 to TRBJ2-3; 10 bases are a match to TRBD1. Germline V gives CDR1 SGHTS, CDR2 YDEGEE. The CDR3 has 14 residues. V was pared by 5 bases and J by 3 bases, with 3 bases of the junction left unmatched. Here the CDR3 DNA reads TGTGCCAGCAGGAGGACAGGGGGGACAGATACGCAGTATTTT. Its protein is CASRRTGGTDTQYF. The whole variable domain, filled in from reference TRBV5-8 and TRBJ2-3, reads EAGVTQSPTHLIKTRGQQATLRCSPISGHTSVYWYQQALGLGLQFLLWYDEGEERNRGNFPPRFSGRQFPNYSSELNVNALELEDSALYLCASRRTGGTDTQYFGPGTRLTVL.

This clone has a handful of counts. This chain uses TRBV7-2 with TRBJ1-6; D ambiguous. This CDR3 has 15 amino acids. With 3 bases removed from V and 3 bases from J, the gap between germline ends came to 9 bases. From germline, CDR1 is SGHTA and CDR2 FQGNSA. The CDR3 sequence is CASSFSYSYNSPLHF. CDR3 nucleotides: TGTGCCAGCAGCTTTTCCTACAGCTATAATTCACCCCTCCACTTT.

For this clone: Other nucleotide sequences in the sample specify the same CDR3. This chain joins TRBV4-1 and TRBJ1-1; tentative D call: TRBD1 (6 bases). Looked up from germline, CDR1 is MGHRA and CDR2 is YSYEKL. Trimming cost V 3 bases and J 1 base, with 6 bases left between them. This CDR3 region has 13 residues. The CDR3 DNA follows: TGCGCCAGCAGCCAGACAGGGAACACTGAAGCTTTCTTT. It is translated as CASSQTGNTEAFF.

The chain uses TRBV28 and TRBJ1-3; 7 nucleotides align to TRBD1. This CDR3 is built from 15 residues. The trim removed 7 bases at V and 6 bases at J, leaving 12 bases unmatched. In germline, CDR1 is MDHEN, CDR2 SYDVKM. CDR3 protein: CASTLFGGTANTIYF. The DNA for the CDR3 is TGTGCCAGCACCTTATTCGGCGGGACAGCAAACACCATATATTTT.

The chain carries TRBV2 and TRBJ2-1, with D tentatively TRBD2 (6 bases). V was cut by 8 bases and J by 6 bases, with 14 bases left in between. Germline lookup yields CDR1 SNHLY and CDR2 FYNNEI. This CDR3 has 13 residues. CDR3 nucleotide sequence: TGTGCCAGCGAGTGGGAGGACCTCAATGAGCAGTTCTTC. It codes for CASEWEDLNEQFF.

This chain joins TRBV5-8 and TRBJ1-5; D gene ambiguous. This CDR3 spans 18 amino acids. V dropped 6 bases and J dropped 0 bases, with 22 bases sitting between them. Germline V gene data show CDR1 as SGHTS and CDR2 as YDEGEE. The CDR3 loop reads CASTPREDVRYSNQPQHF. The CDR3 region has the DNA TGTGCCAGCACCCCGAGGGAGGACGTCCGCTATAGCAATCAGCCCCAGCATTTT.

The genes are TRBV5-1 and TRBJ2-1; D is perhaps TRBD2 (6 bases). The germline V gene has CDR1 SGHRS and CDR2 YFSETQ. Trimming removed 2 bases from V and 4 bases from J, with 10 bases in between. The CDR3 runs 14 residues. CDR3 nucleotides: TGCGCCAGCAGCTTTGGCGGGGATTACAATGAGCAGTTCTTC. Translated: CASSFGGDYNEQFF.

The chain uses TRBV25-1 and TRBJ2-1; 7 bases map to TRBD2. The germline V gene has CDR1 MGHDK and CDR2 SYGVNS. V gave up 4 bases and J gave up 2 bases; unmatched junction bases: 2. CDR3 size: 14 residues. CDR3: CASSAGGTYNEQFF. The CDR3 DNA follows: TGTGCCAGCAGTGCGGGAGGAACCTACAATGAGCAGTTCTTC.

The V and J genes are TRBV27 and TRBJ2-7; D is perhaps TRBD1 (6 bases). Per germline, CDR1 MNHEY and CDR2 SMNVEV (reference sequence). The ends were cut back, 7 bases at V and 0 bases at J, with 13 bases in the middle. The length of the CDR3 is 14 residues. In DNA, the CDR3 is TGTGCCAGCAATGGGGGCAGGAGCTCCTACGAGCAGTACTTC. It codes for CASNGGRSSYEQYF.

CDR3 sequence (DNA): TGTGCCAGCAGCCCAGGACAGAATCAGCCCCAGCATTTT. Amino acid sequence: CASSPGQNQPQHF. This chain links TRBV7-2 with TRBJ1-5; D possibly corresponds to TRBD1 (6 bases). The CDR3 covers 13 residues. In germline, CDR1 is SGHTA, CDR2 FQGNSA. Trimming removed 5 bases at V and 4 bases at J, with 9 bases between.

This CDR3 is CASSLGQAAFF. The DNA of the CDR3 is TGTGCCAGCAGCTTAGGACAGGCGGCTTTCTTT. The chain carries TRBV7-9 and TRBJ1-1; a possible D gene is TRBD1 (6 bases). Trimming stripped 1 base from V and 11 bases from J, with 8 bases between. CDR1 is SEHNR and CDR2 is FQNEAQ in the germline V gene (reference sequence). The CDR3 contains 11 residues.

A few counts support this clone. The chain recombines TRBV28 with TRBJ2-6, with D perhaps TRBD1 (5 bases). V was clipped by 4 bases and J by 4 bases, with 8 bases between them. CDR1 is MDHEN, CDR2 SYDVKM, per germline. This CDR3 is built from 14 residues. CDR3 sequence (DNA): TGTGCCAGCAGTTCAGGGCGCGGGGCCAACGTCCTGACTTTC. Its translation is CASSSGRGANVLTF.

About this clone itself: A read error may produce the germline difference seen at one junction end. V is TRBV6-1 and J is TRBJ1-1; no reliable D call. CDR1 and CDR2 from the germline V gene are MNHNS and SASEGT. There are 13 residues in the CDR3. This CDR3 is CTSSEVGRTEAFF. The DNA for the CDR3 is TGTACCAGCAGTGAAGTGGGCCGCACTGAAGCTTTCTTT.

The V gene is TRBV27, the J gene TRBJ2-2; D is possibly TRBD1 (5 bases). This CDR3 contains 18 residues. V was clipped by 5 bases and J by 3 bases, with 22 bases between them. CDR1 MNHEY and CDR2 SMNVEV come from the germline V gene (reference sequence). The CDR3 DNA sequence: TGTGCCAGCAGTCCCCCAGTGTTAAGGGGCGCGGACACCGGGGAGCTGTTTTTT. Translation: CASSPPVLRGADTGELFF.

This sequence joins TRBV30 and TRBJ2-7; weak D call: TRBD2 (7 bases). The V gene's germline CDR1 is GTSNPN and CDR2 SVGIG (reference sequence). CDR3 length: 14 residues. The ends were cut back, 4 bases at V and 1 base at J, with 14 bases in the middle. The CDR3 loop is CAWTQGGLSYEQYF. CDR3 bases: TGTGCCTGGACACAAGGGGGACTATCCTACGAGCAGTACTTC.